This is a list of T cell receptor beta chains from one sample in a study of blood T cell repertoires in COVID-19. Method: immunoSEQ multiplex PCR; TCRdb's copy keeps in-frame clones and lacks some. The sample includes under 300,000 clones, roughly nine tenths of them seen just once. The sample was peripheral blood. These TCRs come from a man between 60 and 75 years old with acute or convalescent COVID-19. Both conserved end residues are trimmed from each CDR3. D genes are given only for firm matches. Not every row has a clone size; where given, it reads once, few, many or a size class.

.,TRBV2,TRBD1,TRBJ1-2,ASSDGTALYGYT
.,TRBV6-5,.,TRBJ2-3,ATRPVGAGTDTQY
.,TRBV27,TRBD2,TRBJ2-7,ASSLMGLPTYEQY
.,TRBV5-4,TRBD1,TRBJ2-5,ASSVDRGGRGETQY
once,TRBV29-1,TRBD1,TRBJ2-7,SVEGQGYSGEQY
.,TRBV2,.,TRBJ1-1,ASSSQPGDNTEAF
few,TRBV5-1,.,TRBJ1-2,ASSPSGQLYGYT
.,TRBV29-1,TRBD1,TRBJ1-2,SVEDLKQGIYGYT
.,TRBV5-8,TRBD1,TRBJ1-6,ASSSEGTGGSPLH
.,TRBV3-1/TRBV3-2,.,TRBJ1-5,ASSQDLNQPQH
once,TRBV7-3,.,TRBJ2-2,ASSSTGSGTGELF
few,TRBV6-2/TRBV6-3,TRBD1,TRBJ2-7,ASSYDRGFYEQY
many,TRBV4-2,.,TRBJ2-3,ASSLGSGGEGETDTQY
.,TRBV4-3,.,TRBJ1-1,ASSQDRGGNTEAF
.,TRBV6-2/TRBV6-3,TRBD2,TRBJ2-3,ASSYTRLAGTDTQY
.,TRBV6-2/TRBV6-3,TRBD1,TRBJ2-1,ASSWTGYEQF
.,TRBV6-2/TRBV6-3,TRBD2,TRBJ2-7,ASSLSGRKRHEQY
.,TRBV29-1,.,TRBJ1-2,SANTRNSNYGYT
.,TRBV6-4,.,TRBJ2-7,ASSRDLGNEQY
.,TRBV3-1/TRBV3-2,TRBD1,TRBJ1-2,ASSPRTGQWYGYT
.,TRBV18,TRBD1,TRBJ2-3,ASSPGQGTDTQY
.,TRBV5-1,TRBD1,TRBJ2-1,ASSSPGTGSINEQF
few,TRBV19,.,TRBJ1-5,ASTVMWGEASNQPQH
once,TRBV28,.,TRBJ2-1,ASSASAVQF
.,TRBV6-5,TRBD1,TRBJ2-5,ASRETGWPTQY
.,TRBV12-3/TRBV12-4,.,TRBJ1-1,ASSIKRNTEAF
.,TRBV6-2/TRBV6-3,.,TRBJ2-1,ASSWGGPYNEQF
.,TRBV4-1,TRBD1,TRBJ1-1,ASSRTGTGAFEAF
once,TRBV25-1,.,TRBJ1-1,ASSDPFTEAF
.,TRBV6-2/TRBV6-3,TRBD1,TRBJ2-1,ASSSRQGGSYNEQF
.,TRBV28,TRBD2,TRBJ2-7,ASRTSGRSYEQY
once,TRBV7-9,TRBD2,TRBJ2-7,ASSRLPGTSGSNSYEQY